Listed below are T cell receptor beta chains from one sample, sequenced in a study of T cells in Graves' hyperthyroidism and ophthalmopathy. A single record per CDR3 protein comes from TCRdb applying MiXCR to the multiplex PCR reads. The sample shows over 350,000 distinct CDR3 sequences, over 12% of them seen only once. Sequenced sample: blood. The receptors stem from a man between 45 and 60 years old with Graves' ophthalmopathy. The CDR3 runs from the conserved cysteine through the conserved F or W. Each record gives: J gene, clone size, V gene, D gene, CDR3 protein, CDR3 DNA. D genes are given only for firm matches. Clone size is shown for a subset of rows, as once, few, many or a class of expanded clone.

J gene: TRBJ1-6; clone size: NA; V gene: TRBV12-3/TRBV12-4; D gene: NA; CDR3 protein: CASSHLSPYNSPLHF; CDR3 DNA: TGTGCCAGCAGCCACTTATCGCCCTATAATTCACCCCTCCACTTT
J gene: TRBJ2-2; clone size: many; V gene: TRBV3-1; D gene: TRBD1; CDR3 protein: CASRGTGTGTGELFF; CDR3 DNA: TGTGCCAGCAGGGGGACAGGGACGGGCACCGGGGAGCTGTTTTTT
J gene: TRBJ2-6; clone size: few; V gene: TRBV6-5; D gene: NA; CDR3 protein: CASSYSLLGGANVLTF; CDR3 DNA: TGTGCCAGCAGTTACTCCCTCCTGGGGGGGGCCAACGTCCTGACTTTC
J gene: TRBJ2-4; clone size: few; V gene: TRBV20-1; D gene: TRBD1; CDR3 protein: CSASDRGGGIQYF; CDR3 DNA: TGCAGTGCCTCGGACAGGGGAGGGGGCATTCAGTACTTC
J gene: TRBJ1-1; clone size: NA; V gene: TRBV12-3/TRBV12-4; D gene: NA; CDR3 protein: CASSLGGGGLGNTEAFF; CDR3 DNA: TGTGCCAGCAGTTTAGGGGGGGGGGGGTTGGGTAACACTGAAGCTTTCTTT
J gene: TRBJ2-1; clone size: many; V gene: TRBV7-9; D gene: TRBD2; CDR3 protein: CASSSGLAGEYNEQFF; CDR3 DNA: TGTGCCAGCAGCTCCGGACTAGCGGGAGAATACAATGAGCAGTTCTTC
J gene: TRBJ1-5; clone size: many; V gene: TRBV2; D gene: TRBD1; CDR3 protein: CASTRDRGSNQPQHF; CDR3 DNA: TGTGCCAGCACCCGGGACAGGGGGAGCAATCAGCCCCAGCATTTT
J gene: TRBJ1-3; clone size: NA; V gene: TRBV19; D gene: NA; CDR3 protein: CASSSIDSSGNTIYF; CDR3 DNA: TGTGCCAGTAGTTCGATAGACAGCTCTGGAAACACCATATATTTT
J gene: TRBJ1-1; clone size: many; V gene: TRBV6-1; D gene: NA; CDR3 protein: CASRDRTNTETFF; CDR3 DNA: TGTGCCAGCAGAGACAGGACCAACACTGAAACTTTCTTT
J gene: TRBJ2-7; clone size: few; V gene: TRBV29-1; D gene: TRBD2; CDR3 protein: CSATGTSGRPREQYF; CDR3 DNA: TGCAGCGCCACCGGGACTAGCGGGAGACCTCGCGAGCAGTACTTC
J gene: TRBJ2-3; clone size: many; V gene: TRBV5-1; D gene: NA; CDR3 protein: CASSLAGVAATDTQYF; CDR3 DNA: TGCGCCAGCAGCTTGGCCGGGGTAGCGGCCACAGATACGCAGTATTTT
J gene: TRBJ1-1; clone size: many; V gene: TRBV7-9; D gene: NA; CDR3 protein: CASSTSTVNTEAFF; CDR3 DNA: NA
J gene: TRBJ1-6; clone size: NA; V gene: TRBV20-1; D gene: TRBD1; CDR3 protein: CSARDWDRGRLDNSPLHF; CDR3 DNA: TGCAGTGCTAGAGATTGGGACAGGGGGCGATTAGATAATTCACCCCTCCACTTT
J gene: TRBJ2-5; clone size: many; V gene: TRBV6-1; D gene: NA; CDR3 protein: CATGITGVGQETQYF; CDR3 DNA: TGTGCCACGGGAATAACGGGAGTTGGCCAAGAGACCCAGTACTTC
J gene: TRBJ1-2; clone size: many; V gene: TRBV18; D gene: TRBD1; CDR3 protein: CASSPDRGYGYTF; CDR3 DNA: TGTGCCAGCTCCCCTGACAGGGGCTATGGCTACACCTTC
J gene: TRBJ2-7; clone size: few; V gene: TRBV5-6; D gene: NA; CDR3 protein: CASLWNEQYF; CDR3 DNA: TGTGCCAGCTTGTGGAACGAGCAGTACTTC
J gene: TRBJ1-1; clone size: many; V gene: TRBV4-1; D gene: TRBD1; CDR3 protein: CASSQTGTGNTEAFF; CDR3 DNA: TGCGCCAGCAGCCAAACCGGGACAGGGAACACTGAAGCTTTCTTT
J gene: TRBJ2-7; clone size: many; V gene: TRBV24-1; D gene: TRBD1; CDR3 protein: CATSASPGQGVSYEQYF; CDR3 DNA: TGTGCCACCAGTGCTTCCCCGGGACAGGGGGTCTCCTACGAGCAGTACTTC
J gene: TRBJ2-3; clone size: NA; V gene: TRBV2; D gene: TRBD2; CDR3 protein: CASGRSGSAHDTQYF; CDR3 DNA: TGTGCCAGCGGACGTAGCGGGAGCGCTCACGATACGCAGTATTTT
J gene: TRBJ2-5; clone size: many; V gene: TRBV11-2; D gene: TRBD1; CDR3 protein: CASSWQGVETQYF; CDR3 DNA: TGTGCCAGCAGCTGGCAGGGGGTAGAGACCCAGTACTTC
J gene: TRBJ2-1; clone size: NA; V gene: TRBV7-2; D gene: TRBD2; CDR3 protein: CASSAVTSGRSYEQFF; CDR3 DNA: TGTGCCAGCAGCGCCGTGACTAGCGGGCGGTCCTACGAGCAGTTCTTC
J gene: TRBJ1-2; clone size: many; V gene: TRBV30; D gene: NA; CDR3 protein: CAWSVLPTNYGYTF; CDR3 DNA: TGTGCCTGGAGTGTACTTCCGACTAACTATGGCTACACCTTC
J gene: TRBJ2-6; clone size: few; V gene: TRBV12-3/TRBV12-4; D gene: NA; CDR3 protein: CASSPGDSGANVLTF; CDR3 DNA: TGTGCCAGCAGTCCAGGAGACTCTGGGGCCAACGTCCTGACTTTC
J gene: TRBJ2-5; clone size: many; V gene: TRBV2; D gene: TRBD1; CDR3 protein: CASSSDRPILKETQYF; CDR3 DNA: TGTGCCAGCAGTTCGGACAGGCCAATACTTAAAGAGACCCAGTACTTC
J gene: TRBJ1-5; clone size: many; V gene: TRBV7-8; D gene: NA; CDR3 protein: CASSLETTASNQPQHF; CDR3 DNA: TGTGCCAGCAGCCTAGAGACGACGGCTAGCAATCAGCCCCAGCATTTT
J gene: TRBJ2-5; clone size: few; V gene: TRBV19; D gene: TRBD2; CDR3 protein: CASSIEGASGAVVAQYF; CDR3 DNA: TGTGCCAGTAGTATAGAAGGCGCTAGCGGGGCGGTGGTGGCCCAGTACTTC
J gene: TRBJ2-2; clone size: few; V gene: TRBV5-1; D gene: NA; CDR3 protein: CASSFQTGATGELFF; CDR3 DNA: TGCGCCAGCAGCTTTCAGACGGGAGCCACCGGGGAGCTGTTTTTT
J gene: TRBJ1-1; clone size: few; V gene: TRBV12-3/TRBV12-4; D gene: TRBD1; CDR3 protein: CASSRGQPGTEAFF; CDR3 DNA: TGTGCCAGCAGCCGGGGACAGCCGGGCACTGAAGCTTTCTTT
J gene: TRBJ2-3; clone size: many; V gene: TRBV5-1; D gene: NA; CDR3 protein: CASSRGTTLNTDTQYF; CDR3 DNA: TGCGCCAGCAGCAGGGGGACCACCCTTAACACAGATACGCAGTATTTT
J gene: TRBJ1-1; clone size: few; V gene: TRBV10-1; D gene: NA; CDR3 protein: CASSKRGTTEAFF; CDR3 DNA: TGCGCCAGCTCAAAGAGGGGGACCACTGAAGCTTTCTTT